This T cell receptor (beta chain) was captured by sequencing in a study of blood T cell repertoires in COVID-19 (dated by TCRdb to 2018 to 2021). Regarding the complete study: Samples covering the acute and convalescent phases of COVID-19 were provided by collaborators in the United States, Italy and Spain. The material from the prospective study consisted of cDNA or gDNA derived from T cells, B-cell-depleted T cells, or PBMCs. Deeply sampled blood TCRbeta repertoires from subjects exposed to, actively infected with, or recovered from COVID-19 were included in the dataset. A freely available public database, intended as a resource for researchers studying the immune response to SARS-CoV-2, is where the repertoires were released. Samples were obtained from the ongoing ImmuneRACE study (first 160 participants) and from about 1,300 subjects provided by 6 global collaborators. The sample metadata nearly always contained a de-identified subject ID, COVID-19 status, age in years and sex. Where available, HLA class I and class II types were taken from metadata supplied by the sample provider and were not determined by assay-based typing. Overall study results and their limits: Clinical and demographic metadata were provided uncurated, with the amount varying by source and participant.

TCRbeta CDR3 regions were amplified from genomic DNA using the immunoSEQ Assay, a bias-controlled multiplex PCR. The paper's data handling went like this. Within the assay, amplification of reference gene primers was used to estimate how many nucleated cells each sample contained. Sequence reads were collapsed and filtered to measure the absolute abundance of every unique TCRbeta CDR3 rearrangement. For each sample, productive Simpson clonality was calculated by taking the square root of Simpson's diversity index across productive rearrangements. TCRdb obtained this table from immuneACCESS and retained in-frame rearrangements with V and J assigned. These tables miss some clones; where compared with another copy, unresolved V genes account for less than half of the shortfall, and the remainder is unexplained. V, J and clone size are taken as reported in that table, and D and trimming were inferred from the DNA itself. The sample contains under 300,000 clones, about 83% of them found a single time. The top ten constitute 9.4% of the sample.

CDR3 length: 14 amino acids, cysteine to phenylalanine. Just the 42-base CDR3 DNA is kept, in frame starting at base 1. The germline V gene specifies MNHEY as CDR1 and SVGAGI as CDR2. Trimmed from V: 6 bases; trimmed from J: 7 bases; junction bases lacking a gene match: 7. A second Seattle source provided samples from volunteer blood donors who had recovered from COVID-19. Whole blood was collected in K2EDTA tubes by collaborating institutions according to the institutions' own protocols. For TCRbeta analysis, collaborator samples were shipped as frozen whole blood, as isolated PBMCs, or as DNA extracted from either sample type. Worth noting for this clone: Its binding antigen is unknown. Nothing much larger sits one base from this clone, and base qualities are not available.

The source is a woman in her forties or fifties who had recovered from COVID-19. The chain is encoded by TRBV6-5 joined to TRBJ1-2, and TRBD1 matches 11 of the central bases. Material for sequencing was peripheral blood. The CDR3 is CASREGQGVRGYTF. The nucleotide sequence is TGTGCCAGCAGGGAGGGACAGGGGGTACGTGGCTACACCTTC.